This TCR beta chain was recorded in a study of shared clonotypes between healthy human individuals. General study findings and limits: Approximately 5.4% of naive CD4 clonotypes were common to a handful of donors.

Clones were sequenced by immunoSEQ multiplex PCR, and TCRdb holds only the in-frame ones, with some missing. The top ten hold about 0.4% of the sample, which has some 1,600,000 clones, nearly 99% seen once. V lost 6 bases and J 2 bases, leaving 18 bases between the germline ends. The length of the CDR3 is 15 residues. CDR1 is SGHNT and CDR2 is YYREEE in the germline V gene (reference sequence). As concerns this clone: What it binds is unknown.

The source is a man younger than 45 in good health. The V gene is TRBV5-4, the J gene TRBJ2-7; D unresolved. The sequencing input was naive CD4+ T cells sorted from blood. Subset denoted: CD45RA+ positively selected. DNA for the CDR3: TGTGCCAGCACCACCGCGACCAGAGCGACCTACGAGCAGTACTTC. This encodes CASTTATRATYEQYF. Together with reference TRBV5-4 and TRBJ2-7, the CDR3 gives the full variable domain: ETGVTQSPTHLIKTRGQQVTLRCSSQSGHNTVSWYQQALGQGPQFIFQYYREEENGRGNFPPRFSGLQFPNYSSELNVNALELDDSALYLCASTTATRATYEQYFGPGTRLTVT.